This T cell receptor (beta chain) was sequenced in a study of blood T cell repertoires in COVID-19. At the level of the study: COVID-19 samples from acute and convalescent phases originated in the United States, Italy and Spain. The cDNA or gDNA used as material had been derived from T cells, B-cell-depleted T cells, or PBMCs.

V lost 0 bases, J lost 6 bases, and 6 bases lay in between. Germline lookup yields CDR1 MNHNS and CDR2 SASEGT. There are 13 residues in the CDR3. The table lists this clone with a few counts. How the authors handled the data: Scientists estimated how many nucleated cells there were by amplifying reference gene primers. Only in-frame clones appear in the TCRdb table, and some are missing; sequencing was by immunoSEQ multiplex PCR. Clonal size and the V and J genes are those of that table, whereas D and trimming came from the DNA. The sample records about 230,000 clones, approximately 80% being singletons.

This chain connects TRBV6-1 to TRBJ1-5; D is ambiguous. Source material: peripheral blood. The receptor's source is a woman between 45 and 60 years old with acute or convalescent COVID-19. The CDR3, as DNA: TGTGCCAGCAGTGAAGCGGCCATTCAGCCCCAGCATTTT. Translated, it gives CASSEAAIQPQHF.